Listed below are T cell receptor beta chains from one sample, sequenced in a study of identical twins. TCRdb recomputed calls from the 5' RACE reads with MiXCR, one row per CDR3 protein. The sample contains more than 200,000 distinct CDR3 sequences, about 14% of which appear only once. The sequenced material came from memory (CD45RO+) T cells sorted from blood. The receptors here all came from a woman between 18 and 29 years old in good health. CDR3s leave out the opening cysteine and the closing phenylalanine or tryptophan.

V: TRBV29-1
CDR3: SVEDPRSYEQY

V: TRBV11-3
CDR3: ASSFPRRTIYEQY

V: TRBV7-2
CDR3: ASSQRWGDEQF

V: TRBV7-2
CDR3: ASSLEWGVSGELF

V: TRBV10-2
CDR3: ASSTRQNTEAF

V: TRBV20-1
CDR3: SATSGGADTYNEQF

V: TRBV20-1
CDR3: SAKSGLHYEQY

V: TRBV5-1
CDR3: ASDTGSSGANVLT

V: TRBV19
CDR3: ASGDGYSYEQY

V: TRBV20-1
CDR3: SARDISGSNEQF

V: TRBV4-3
CDR3: ASSQGAAFLSWFTDTQY

V: TRBV20-1
CDR3: SASKASGADTQY

V: TRBV18
CDR3: ASSPRALRNTEAF

V: TRBV29-1
CDR3: SVGAAGLPQETQY

V: TRBV9
CDR3: ASSAGTSEYTGELF

V: TRBV3-1
CDR3: ASSQRAIRETQY

V: TRBV5-1
CDR3: ASSLEASETQY

V: TRBV6-1
CDR3: ASGRGGNEQF

V: TRBV29-1
CDR3: SVVRQNNYGYT

V: TRBV5-1
CDR3: ASSLLGADQPQH

V: TRBV13
CDR3: ASNPRGENTEAF

V: TRBV20-1
CDR3: SASSQINTGELF